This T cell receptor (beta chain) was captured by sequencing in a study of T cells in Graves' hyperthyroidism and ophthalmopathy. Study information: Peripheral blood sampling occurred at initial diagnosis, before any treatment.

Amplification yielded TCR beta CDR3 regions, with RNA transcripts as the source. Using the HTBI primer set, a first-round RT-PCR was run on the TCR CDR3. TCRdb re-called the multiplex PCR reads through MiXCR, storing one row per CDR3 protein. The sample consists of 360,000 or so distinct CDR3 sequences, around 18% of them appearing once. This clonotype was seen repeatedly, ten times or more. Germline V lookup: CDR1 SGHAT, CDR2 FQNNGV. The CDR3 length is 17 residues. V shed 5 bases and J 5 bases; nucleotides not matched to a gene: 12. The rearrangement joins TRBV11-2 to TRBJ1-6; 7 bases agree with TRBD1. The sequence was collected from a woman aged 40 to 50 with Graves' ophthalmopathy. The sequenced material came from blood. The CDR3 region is CASSLSSLGQHNSPLHF. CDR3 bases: TGTGCCAGCAGCCTCTCCTCCCTGGGACAGCATAATTCACCCCTCCACTTT.